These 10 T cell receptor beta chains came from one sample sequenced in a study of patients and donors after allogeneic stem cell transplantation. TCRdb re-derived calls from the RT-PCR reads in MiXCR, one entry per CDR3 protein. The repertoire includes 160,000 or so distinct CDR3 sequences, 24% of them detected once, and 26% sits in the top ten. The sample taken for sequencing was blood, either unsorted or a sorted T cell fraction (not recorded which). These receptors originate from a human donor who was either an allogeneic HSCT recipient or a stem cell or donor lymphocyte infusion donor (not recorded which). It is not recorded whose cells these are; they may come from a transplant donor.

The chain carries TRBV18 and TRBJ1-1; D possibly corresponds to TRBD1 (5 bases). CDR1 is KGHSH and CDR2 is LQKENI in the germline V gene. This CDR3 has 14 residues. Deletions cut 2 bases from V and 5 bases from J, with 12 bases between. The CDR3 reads CASSPGTSMTEAFF. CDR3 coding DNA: TGTGCCAGCTCACCAGGGACGTCTATGACTGAAGCTTTCTTT. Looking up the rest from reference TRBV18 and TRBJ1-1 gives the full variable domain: NAGVMQNPRHLVRRRGQEARLRCSPMKGHSHVYWYRQLPEEGLKFMVYLQKENIIDESGMPKERFSAEFPKEGPSILRIQQVVRGDSAAYFCASSPGTSMTEAFFGQGTRLTVV.

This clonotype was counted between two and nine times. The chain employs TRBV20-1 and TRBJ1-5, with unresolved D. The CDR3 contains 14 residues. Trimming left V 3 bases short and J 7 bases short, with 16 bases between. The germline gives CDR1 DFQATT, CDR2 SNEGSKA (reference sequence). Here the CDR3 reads CSASFRARRQPQHF. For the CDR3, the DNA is TGCAGTGCTAGCTTCCGGGCCCGACGGCAGCCCCAGCATTTT.

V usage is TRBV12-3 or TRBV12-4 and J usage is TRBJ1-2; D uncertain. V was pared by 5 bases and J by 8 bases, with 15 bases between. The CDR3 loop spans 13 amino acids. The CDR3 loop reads CASSRAPSYGYTF. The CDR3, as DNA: TGTGCCAGCAGTCGGGCCCCATCGTACGGCTACACCTTC.

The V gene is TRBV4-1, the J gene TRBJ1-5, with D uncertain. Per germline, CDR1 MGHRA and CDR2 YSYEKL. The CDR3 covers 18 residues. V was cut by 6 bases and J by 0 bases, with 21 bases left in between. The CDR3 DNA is TGCGCCAGCAGTTTACTCGGATCACCCTTGGGTAGCAATCAGCCCCAGCATTTT. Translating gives CASSLLGSPLGSNQPQHF.

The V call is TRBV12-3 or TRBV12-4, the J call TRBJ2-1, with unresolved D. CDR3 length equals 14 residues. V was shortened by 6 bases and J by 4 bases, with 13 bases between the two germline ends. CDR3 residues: CASSSDRTYNEQFF. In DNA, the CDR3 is TGTGCCAGCAGCTCGGATAGAACATACAATGAGCAGTTCTTC.

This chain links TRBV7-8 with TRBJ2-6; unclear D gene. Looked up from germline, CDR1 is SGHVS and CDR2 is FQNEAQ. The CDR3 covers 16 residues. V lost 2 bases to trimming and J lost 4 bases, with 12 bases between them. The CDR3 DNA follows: TGTGCCAGCAGCTTATTTGAAGCTGGGGGGGCCAACGTCCTGACTTTC. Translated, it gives CASSLFEAGGANVLTF.

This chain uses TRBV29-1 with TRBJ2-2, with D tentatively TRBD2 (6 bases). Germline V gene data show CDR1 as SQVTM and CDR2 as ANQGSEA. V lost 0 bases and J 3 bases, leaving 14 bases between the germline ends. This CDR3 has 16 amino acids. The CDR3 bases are TGCAGCGTTGAAGAAAAGGGAGGCCCATACACCGGGGAGCTGTTTTTT. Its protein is CSVEEKGGPYTGELFF.

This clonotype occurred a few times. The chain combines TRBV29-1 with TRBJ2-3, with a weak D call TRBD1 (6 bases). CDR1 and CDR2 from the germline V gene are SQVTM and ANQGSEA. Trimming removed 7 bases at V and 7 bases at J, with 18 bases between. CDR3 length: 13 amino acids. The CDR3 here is CSADRLITNTQYF. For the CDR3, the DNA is TGCAGCGCAGACAGGCTTATAACGAATACGCAGTATTTT.

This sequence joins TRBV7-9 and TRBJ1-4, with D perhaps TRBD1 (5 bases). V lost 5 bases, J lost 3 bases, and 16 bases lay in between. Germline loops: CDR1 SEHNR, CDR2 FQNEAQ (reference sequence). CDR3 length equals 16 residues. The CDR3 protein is CASSLSVGGANEKLFF. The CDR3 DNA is TGTGCCAGCAGCCTGAGCGTGGGGGGTGCTAATGAAAAACTGTTTTTT.

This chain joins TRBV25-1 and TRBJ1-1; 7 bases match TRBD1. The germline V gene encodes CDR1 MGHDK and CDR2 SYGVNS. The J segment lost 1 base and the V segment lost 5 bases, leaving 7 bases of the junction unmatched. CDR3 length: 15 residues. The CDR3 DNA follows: TGTGCCAGCAGTCCAAAGACAGGGACGAACACTGAAGCTTTCTTT. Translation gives CASSPKTGTNTEAFF.